The next 32 T cell receptor beta chains were all read from a single sample in a study of memory CD8 T cells in hepatitis C reinfection (dated by TCRdb to 2015 to 2018). The time point tag for this specimen amounts to: pre-reinfection, 55 to 20 weeks before reinfection detection. TCR sequencing was performed on the sorted cells directly ex vivo, without any in vitro expansion beforehand. Libraries were made using the immunoSEQ multiplex PCR assay. TCRdb retrieved this table from immuneACCESS and kept in-frame rearrangements only. Not all clones are present; in checked studies, unresolved V genes account for under half, and no reason is known for the remainder. The sample yields tens of thousands of clones; 85% to 90% were counted once. Jointly, the top ten make up more than 0.8% of the sample. Source material: naive CD8+ T cells sorted from blood. The cell subset or site tag for this specimen amounts to: total naive CD8+CD45RO- T cells. Every receptor here comes from a man in his late teens or twenties with hepatitis C virus infection.

The rearrangement uses TRBV5-1 and TRBJ2-7, with TRBD2 matching over 8 bases. V trimming: 2 bases; J trimming: 0 bases; junction bases outside the gene matches: 4. The length of the CDR3 is 15 residues. Looked up from germline, CDR1 is SGHRS and CDR2 is YFSETQ. CDR3 amino acids: CASSFSGVLSYEQYF. Written as DNA, the CDR3 is TGCGCCAGCAGCTTTAGCGGGGTGCTCTCCTACGAGCAGTACTTC.

The chain recombines TRBV6-5 with TRBJ2-3, with TRBD2 matching 9 bases. In germline, CDR1 is MNHEY, CDR2 SVGAGI. V trimming: 10 bases; J trimming: 4 bases; junction bases outside the gene matches: 9. This CDR3 has 14 residues. Written as DNA, the CDR3 is TGTGCCACCATAGCGGGAGTGGGGCCAGATACGCAGTATTTT. Translating it yields CATIAGVGPDTQYF.

V gene TRBV7-8 combines with J gene TRBJ1-5, with 9 bases aligning to TRBD1. Per the germline V gene, CDR1 is SGHVS and CDR2 is FQNEAQ. Trimming removed 5 bases from V and 2 bases from J; junction bases left unmatched: 7. CDR3 length equals 16 residues. CDR3 DNA sequence: TGTGCCAGCAGCCTCACGGACAGGGGTGGCAATCAGCCCCAGCATTTT. It yields the protein CASSLTDRGGNQPQHF.

CDR3: CASSVGGNWGNTIYF. CDR3 coding DNA: TGTGCCAGCAGCGTAGGAGGAAACTGGGGAAACACCATATATTTT. This chain uses TRBV9 with TRBJ1-3; D call uncertain. CDR3 length equals 15 residues. Trimming stripped 0 bases from V and 4 bases from J, with 11 bases between. The germline V gene has CDR1 SGDLS and CDR2 YYNGEE.

This chain uses TRBV27 with TRBJ2-7; 8 bases fit TRBD1. With 6 bases clipped from V and 5 bases from J, the junction kept 6 bases outside the gene matches. This CDR3 has 13 residues. Germline V gene data show CDR1 as MNHEY and CDR2 as SMNVEV (reference sequence). The CDR3 protein is CASSWTGYHEQYF. For the CDR3, the DNA is TGTGCCAGCAGCTGGACAGGGTATCACGAGCAGTACTTC.

The chain employs TRBV7-2 and TRBJ1-2; D is uncertain. Between the trimmed V and J ends, which lost 1 base and 2 bases, there was a span of 5 bases. There are 13 residues in the CDR3. CDR1 is SGHTA and CDR2 is FQGNSA in the germline V gene. This CDR3 is CASSLGGNYGYTF. The CDR3 nucleotides are TGTGCCAGCAGCTTAGGAGGCAACTATGGCTACACCTTC.

The J gene is TRBJ2-2, the V gene TRBV11-2, with 10 bases aligning to TRBD1. Germline CDR1 SGHAT, CDR2 FQNNGV. The CDR3 runs 19 residues. V trimming: 5 bases; J trimming: 6 bases; junction bases outside the gene matches: 18. CDR3 in amino acids: CASSPFYTRRDRGSGELFF. CDR3 in DNA: TGTGCCAGCAGCCCCTTTTACACGCGGAGGGACAGGGGTTCCGGGGAGCTGTTTTTT.

This clone has only one observation. V usage is TRBV19 and J usage is TRBJ2-5; TRBD2 is a possible D gene (6 bases). The J call is uncertain, as TRBJ2-7 better fits the DNA end. Germline CDR1 and CDR2: LNHDA and SQIVND (reference sequence). This CDR3 is 15 amino acids long. The CDR3 sequence: CASSMGSGPSYEQYF. For the CDR3, the DNA is TGTGCCAGTAGTATGGGTAGCGGACCCTCCTACGAGCAGTACTTC.

The V gene is TRBV18, the J gene TRBJ2-7; 8 nucleotides align to TRBD2. The CDR3 is 15 amino acids. Germline loops: CDR1 KGHSH, CDR2 LQKENI. V shed 2 bases and J 2 bases; nucleotides not matched to a gene: 5. In DNA, the CDR3 is TGTGCCAGCTCACCAGACGGGAGGGGGACCTACGAGCAGTACTTC. Its translation: CASSPDGRGTYEQYF.

The chain employs TRBV15 and TRBJ2-1; D unclear. Per germline, CDR1 LNHNV and CDR2 YYDKDF (reference sequence). CDR3 size: 12 residues. Deletions cut 3 bases from V and 7 bases from J, with 7 bases between. The CDR3 bases are TGTGCCACCAGCAGCGCCGGTAATGAGCAGTTCTTC. Protein product: CATSSAGNEQFF. The whole variable domain, remainder taken from reference TRBV15 and TRBJ2-1, is DAMVIQNPRYQVTQFGKPVTLSCSQTLNHNVMYWYQQKSSQAPKLLFHYYDKDFNNEADTPDNFQSRRPNTSFCFLDIRSPGLGDTAMYLCATSSAGNEQFFGPGTRLTVL.

This clone was seen only a few times. The chain carries TRBV4-1 and TRBJ1-2; 8 bases line up with TRBD1. V shed 2 bases and J 4 bases; nucleotides not matched to a gene: 6. The germline CDR1 and CDR2 sequences are MGHRA and YSYEKL. This CDR3 is 15 amino acids long. The CDR3 coding sequence is TGCGCCAGCAGCCAAACCTATCAGGGGGCCTATGGCTACACCTTC. It yields the protein CASSQTYQGAYGYTF.

This chain uses TRBV15 with TRBJ2-2; 10 bases are shared with TRBD2. The CDR3 contains 17 residues. V lost 6 bases, J lost 5 bases, and 12 bases stayed unmatched. Germline V gene data show CDR1 as LNHNV and CDR2 as YYDKDF (reference sequence). The CDR3 DNA reads TGTGCCACCAGAGTTGGGAGCGGGAGGGCCAGGACCGGGGAGCTGTTTTTT. Its translation: CATRVGSGRARTGELFF.

The rearrangement uses TRBV4-3 and TRBJ2-1, with TRBD2 matching 8 bases. There are 15 residues in the CDR3. Trimming took 0 bases from V and 7 from J; bases not matched to a gene: 5. The germline V gene has CDR1 LGHNA and CDR2 YSLEER. In DNA form, the CDR3 reads TGCGCCAGCAGCCAAGACCGGGGGGGCGGGAATGAGCAGTTCTTC. This sequence encodes CASSQDRGGGNEQFF.

The V call is TRBV19, the J call TRBJ1-5; 8 bases match TRBD1. The germline gives CDR1 LNHDA, CDR2 SQIVND (reference sequence). V was pared by 8 bases and J by 3 bases, with 6 bases of the junction left unmatched. The CDR3 covers 14 residues. The chain's CDR3 is CASLDRAYNQPQHF. The CDR3 coding sequence is TGTGCCAGTTTGGACAGGGCTTACAATCAGCCCCAGCATTTT.

This clone was detected a few times. This chain links TRBV5-1 with TRBJ1-1; 8 positions agree with TRBD1. The V gene end was trimmed by 4 bases and the J gene end by 1 base; junction bases not matched to a gene: 3. Per germline, CDR1 SGHRS and CDR2 YFSETQ. The CDR3 runs 14 residues. CDR3 loop: CASSPGQGNTEAFF. For the CDR3, the DNA is TGCGCCAGCAGCCCCGGACAGGGGAACACTGAAGCTTTCTTT.

Remarks on this clone: Sequence at one end of the junction differs from germline and may be a read error. The chain employs TRBV5-4 and TRBJ2-3; unclear D gene. The CDR3 is 14 amino acids. Germline V lookup: CDR1 SGHNT, CDR2 YYREEE (reference sequence). The CDR3 DNA reads TGTGCCAGCAGCTCGCCTGATTCGCCCTCCCCGCAGTGCTTT. Protein product: CASSSPDSPSPQCF.

This chain connects TRBV4-1 to TRBJ2-5; a possible D gene is TRBD2 (6 bases). Germline V gene sequence: CDR1 MGHRA, CDR2 YSYEKL. Trimming shortened V by 2 bases and J by 2 bases, and 9 bases separated the two germline ends. The CDR3 runs 14 residues. This CDR3 is CASSQTGLQETQYF. The CDR3 coding sequence is TGCGCCAGCAGCCAAACGGGACTTCAAGAGACCCAGTACTTC.

The J gene is TRBJ2-7, the V gene TRBV13; 7 bases are a match to TRBD2. Germline CDR1 PRHDT, CDR2 FYEKMQ (reference sequence). CDR3 length: 16 residues. Germline trimming cut 0 bases from V and 2 bases from J; bases unmatched to any gene: 7. CDR3 in DNA: TGTGCCAGCAGCTTAGGTGGGCTAGCGGCAGCCTACGAGCAGTACTTC. The encoded protein is CASSLGGLAAAYEQYF.

The chain combines TRBV5-8 with TRBJ1-1; D is perhaps TRBD1 (6 bases). With 7 bases removed from V and 7 bases from J, the gap between germline ends came to 17 bases. This CDR3 has 13 amino acids. The germline V gene has CDR1 SGHTS and CDR2 YDEGEE. CDR3 amino acids: CASPLWPGVEAFF. CDR3 DNA sequence: TGTGCCAGCCCCCTTTGGCCAGGGGTTGAAGCTTTCTTT.

The chain combines TRBV4-1 with TRBJ1-3; perhaps TRBD1 as D (5 bases). V lost 3 bases to trimming and J lost 4 bases, with 13 bases between them. CDR1 is MGHRA and CDR2 is YSYEKL in the germline V gene. CDR3 length: 15 amino acids. CDR3 sequence (DNA): TGCGCCAGCAGCCAGCCAGGGTTTGGGGGAAACACCATATATTTT. This codes for CASSQPGFGGNTIYF.

The sample holds one count of this clone. The rearrangement uses TRBV6-5 and TRBJ2-7; D may be TRBD2 (5 bases). V was pared by 0 bases and J by 2 bases, with 8 bases between. CDR1 is MNHEY and CDR2 is SVGAGI in the germline V gene. The CDR3 is made up of 14 amino acids. In DNA form, the CDR3 reads TGTGCCAGCAGTTACTCCCCGGGAACCTACGAGCAGTACGTC. It translates to CASSYSPGTYEQYV.

The rearrangement uses TRBV4-1 and TRBJ2-3; possible D gene TRBD2, 5 bases. Deletions cut 4 bases from V and 6 bases from J, with 23 bases between. The CDR3 length is 17 residues. Germline-derived CDR1 and CDR2 are MGHRA and YSYEKL. CDR3 residues: CASSPHDSSLRSDTQYF. The CDR3 DNA sequence: TGCGCCAGCAGCCCACACGACTCTAGCCTCAGGTCCGATACGCAGTATTTT.

The rearrangement joins TRBV28 to TRBJ2-1, with 13 nucleotides matching TRBD2. Germline CDR1 MDHEN, CDR2 SYDVKM. The CDR3 totals 16 residues. V shed 7 bases and J 4 bases; nucleotides not matched to a gene: 7. CDR3 protein: CASTRGTSGVYNEQFF. The CDR3, as DNA: TGTGCCAGCACAAGGGGGACTAGCGGGGTTTACAATGAGCAGTTCTTC.

The chain joins TRBV19 to TRBJ1-5; tentative D call: TRBD1 (5 bases). There are 14 residues in the CDR3. Trimming left V 3 bases short and J 4 bases short, with 10 bases between. Germline assignment: CDR1 LNHDA and CDR2 SQIVND (reference sequence). The CDR3 nucleotides read TGTGCCAGTAGTATGGAGGGGTCGAATCAGCCCCAGCATTTT. This sequence encodes CASSMEGSNQPQHF.

The chain is built from TRBV29-1 and TRBJ2-1; 8 bases fit TRBD2. This CDR3 is built from 16 residues. V lost 7 bases to trimming and J lost 8 bases; unmatched junction nucleotides: 19. Germline V CDR1 and CDR2: SQVTM, ANQGSEA. The DNA for the CDR3 is TGCAGCGCTTACTCTTCCAGCGGGAGTAACGTGGATGAGCAGTTCTTC. Its translation: CSAYSSSGSNVDEQFF.

The chain uses TRBV5-1 and TRBJ2-1; D unclear. CDR1 is SGHRS, CDR2 YFSETQ, per germline. Trimming removed 1 base at V and 6 bases at J, with 11 bases between. The CDR3 has 14 amino acids. The CDR3, as DNA: TGCGCCAGCAGCTTGTCGGTCGCGGTCAATGAGCAGTTCTTC. Protein sequence: CASSLSVAVNEQFF.

The gene calls are TRBV7-9 and TRBJ2-1; 14 nucleotides align to TRBD2. Germline V gene lookup returns CDR1 SEHNR and CDR2 FQNEAQ (reference sequence). This CDR3 is built from 17 residues. V was clipped by 4 bases and J by 4 bases; unmatched bases: 6. For the CDR3, the DNA is TGTGCCAGCAGCTCAGGACTAGCGGGAGGCAGGTACAATGAGCAGTTCTTC. Translated, it gives CASSSGLAGGRYNEQFF.

The chain has TRBV19 and TRBJ1-5; D possibly corresponds to TRBD1 (5 bases). The CDR3 is made up of 16 amino acids. Germline-derived CDR1 and CDR2 are LNHDA and SQIVND (reference sequence). Trimming removed 7 bases at V and 6 bases at J, with 22 bases between. The CDR3 bases are TGTGCCAGTACCGGGCTAGGGGCAGGGAACGGTCAGCCCCAGCATTTT. It codes for CASTGLGAGNGQPQHF.

Concerning this clone: Other DNA sequences within the sample encode an identical CDR3. The chain uses TRBV7-9 and TRBJ1-1; D call uncertain. CDR3 length equals 13 residues. The V and J ends lost 5 bases and 3 bases respectively, with 10 bases between them. The V gene's germline CDR1 is SEHNR and CDR2 FQNEAQ (reference sequence). As DNA, the CDR3 is TGTGCCAGCAGCCTCCCCCCGGACACTGAAGCTTTCTTT. Amino acids: CASSLPPDTEAFF.

CDR3 amino acids: CASSPPSGPGANVLTF. The DNA for the CDR3 is TGTGCCAGCAGCCCCCCTTCAGGGCCTGGGGCCAACGTCCTGACTTTC. The genes are TRBV9 and TRBJ2-6; weak D call: TRBD1 (5 bases). Germline loops: CDR1 SGDLS, CDR2 YYNGEE. The CDR3 covers 16 residues. V shed 4 bases and J shed 2 bases, with 13 bases lying between them.

The genes are TRBV7-7 and TRBJ2-5, with 12 bases identical to TRBD2. The trim removed 5 bases at V and 4 bases at J, leaving 5 bases unmatched. Germline CDR1 and CDR2: SSHAT and FNYEAQ (reference sequence). The CDR3 consists of 15 residues. The CDR3 DNA reads as TGTGCCAGCAGCCCCACGACTAGCGGGGGAGAGACCCAGTACTTC. Translation: CASSPTTSGGETQYF.

A remark on this clone: At one of its ends the junction is not consistent with the germline gene, which may arise from a read error. The chain is built from TRBV9 and TRBJ2-3; 9 nucleotides align to TRBD2. The germline V gene encodes CDR1 SGDLS and CDR2 YYNGEE. The length of the CDR3 is 17 residues. CDR3 region: CASSVGVAGAVTGTQYF. CDR3 DNA: TGTGCCAGCAGCGTAGGAGTAGCGGGGGCCGTCACAGGTACGCAGTATTTT.